The clone carrying this TCR beta chain was counted once. Its specificity is unknown. A much larger clone lies a single base off, so this may be a read error. This sample was included in a study of blood T cells in healthy people across ages. Whole-study results and caveats: Long-lived donors had more naive CD4+ cells and higher diversity than aged donors.

The second PCR ran roughly 7 to 11 cycles with a sample-barcoded 5' primer and J-beta primers. A single record per CDR3 protein comes from TCRdb applying MiXCR to the 5' RACE reads. The repertoire consists of fewer than 1,000,000 distinct CDR3 sequences, with around 50% occurring once and the leading ten covering around 18%. This clonotype was obtained from a man older than 75 in good health. Sample: blood.

The CDR3 region is CASSQAGLDYNKQFF. The CDR3 nucleotides are TGCGCCAGCAGCCAAGCCGGACTGGACTACAATAAGCAGTTCTTC. This chain links TRBV4-1 with TRBJ2-1, with D possibly being TRBD2 (6 bases). The CDR3 totals 15 residues. From germline, CDR1 is MGHRA and CDR2 YSYEKL.